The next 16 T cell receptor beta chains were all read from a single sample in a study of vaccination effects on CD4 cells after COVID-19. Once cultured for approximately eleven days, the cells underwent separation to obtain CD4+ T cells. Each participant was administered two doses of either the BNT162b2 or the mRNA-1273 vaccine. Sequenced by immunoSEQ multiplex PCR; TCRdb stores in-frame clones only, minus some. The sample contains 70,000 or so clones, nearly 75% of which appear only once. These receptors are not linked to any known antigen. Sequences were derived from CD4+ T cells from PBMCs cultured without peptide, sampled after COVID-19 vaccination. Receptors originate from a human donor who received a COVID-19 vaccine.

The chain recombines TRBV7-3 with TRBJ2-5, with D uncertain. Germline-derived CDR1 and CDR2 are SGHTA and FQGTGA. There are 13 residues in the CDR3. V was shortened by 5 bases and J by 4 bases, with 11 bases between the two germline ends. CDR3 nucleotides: TGTGCCAGCAGCCCCCGGGTTCGAGAGACCCAGTACTTC. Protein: CASSPRVRETQYF. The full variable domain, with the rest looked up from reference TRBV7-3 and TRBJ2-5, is GAGVSQTPSNKVTEKGKYVELRCDPISGHTALYWYRQSLGQGPEFLIYFQGTGAADDSGLPNDRFFAVRPEGSVSTLKIQRTERGDSAVYLCASSPRVRETQYFGPGTRLLVL.

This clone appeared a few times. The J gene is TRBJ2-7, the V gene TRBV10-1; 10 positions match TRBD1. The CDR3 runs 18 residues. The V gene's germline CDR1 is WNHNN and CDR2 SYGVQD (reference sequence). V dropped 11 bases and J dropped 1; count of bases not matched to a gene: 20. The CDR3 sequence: CAGSGQLGQGTPSYEQYV. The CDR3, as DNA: TGCGCCGGCTCGGGACAGCTGGGACAGGGGACCCCGTCCTACGAGCAGTACGTC.

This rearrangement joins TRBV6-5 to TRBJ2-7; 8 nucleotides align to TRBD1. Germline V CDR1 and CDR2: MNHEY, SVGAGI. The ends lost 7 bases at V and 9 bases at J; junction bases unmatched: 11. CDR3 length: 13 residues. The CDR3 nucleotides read TGTGCCAGCACTCAGGGGGCCGGAATAGTGCAGTACGTC. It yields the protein CASTQGAGIVQYV.

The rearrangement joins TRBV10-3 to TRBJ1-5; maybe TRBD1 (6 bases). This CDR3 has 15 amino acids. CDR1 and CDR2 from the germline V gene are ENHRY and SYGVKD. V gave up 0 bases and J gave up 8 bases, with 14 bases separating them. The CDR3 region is CAISESNAGEKPQHF. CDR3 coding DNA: TGTGCCATCAGTGAGTCCAATGCAGGGGAAAAGCCCCAGCATTTT.

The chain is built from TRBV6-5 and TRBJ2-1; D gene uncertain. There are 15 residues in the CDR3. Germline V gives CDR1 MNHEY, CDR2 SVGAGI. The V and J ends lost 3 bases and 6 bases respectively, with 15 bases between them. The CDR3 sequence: CASSYRSSWTNEQFF. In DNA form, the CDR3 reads TGTGCCAGCAGTTATCGGAGTAGCTGGACCAATGAGCAGTTCTTC.

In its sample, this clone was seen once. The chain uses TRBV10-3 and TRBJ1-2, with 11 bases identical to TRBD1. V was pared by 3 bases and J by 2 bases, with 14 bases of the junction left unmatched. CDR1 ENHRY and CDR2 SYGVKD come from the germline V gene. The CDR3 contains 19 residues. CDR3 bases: TGTGCCATCAGTGACGGACAGGGGGCCCTTCAACTTATCAACTATGGCTACACCTTC. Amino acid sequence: CAISDGQGALQLINYGYTF.

CDR3 nucleotide sequence: TGTGCCAGTAGTCCCGACAGGAATCCCGGGGAGCTGTTTTTT. Translation gives CASSPDRNPGELFF. The chain combines TRBV19 with TRBJ2-2; maybe TRBD1 (6 bases). This CDR3 has 14 residues. With 5 bases removed from V and 6 bases from J, the gap between germline ends came to 13 bases. Germline assignment: CDR1 LNHDA and CDR2 SQIVND (reference sequence). Full variable domain (rest looked up from reference TRBV19 and TRBJ2-2): DGGITQSPKYLFRKEGQNVTLSCEQNLNHDAMYWYRQDPGQGLRLIYYSQIVNDFQKGDIAEGYSVSREKKESFPLTVTSAQKNPTAFYLCASSPDRNPGELFFGEGSRLTVL.

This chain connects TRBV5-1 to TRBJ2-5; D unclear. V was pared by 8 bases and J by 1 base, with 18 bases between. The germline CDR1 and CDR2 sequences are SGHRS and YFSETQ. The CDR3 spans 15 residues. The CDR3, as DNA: TGCGCCAGTAGGCCGGCCGGTTCAGCCCAAGAGACCCAGTACTTC. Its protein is CASRPAGSAQETQYF.

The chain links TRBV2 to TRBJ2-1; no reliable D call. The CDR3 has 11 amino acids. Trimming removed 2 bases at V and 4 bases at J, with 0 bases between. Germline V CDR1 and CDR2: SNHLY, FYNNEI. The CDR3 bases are TGTGCCAGCAGTGAATACAATGAGCAGTTCTTC. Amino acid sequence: CASSEYNEQFF. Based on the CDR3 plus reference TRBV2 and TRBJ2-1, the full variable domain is EPEVTQTPSHQVTQMGQEVILRCVPISNHLYFYWYRQILGQKVEFLVSFYNNEISEKSEIFDDQFSVERPDGSNFTLKIRSTKLEDSAMYFCASSEYNEQFFGPGTRLTVL.

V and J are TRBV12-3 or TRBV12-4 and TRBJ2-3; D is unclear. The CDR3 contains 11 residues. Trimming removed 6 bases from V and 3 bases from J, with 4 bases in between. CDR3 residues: CASRQTDTQYF. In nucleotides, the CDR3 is TGTGCCAGCAGACAGACAGATACGCAGTATTTT.

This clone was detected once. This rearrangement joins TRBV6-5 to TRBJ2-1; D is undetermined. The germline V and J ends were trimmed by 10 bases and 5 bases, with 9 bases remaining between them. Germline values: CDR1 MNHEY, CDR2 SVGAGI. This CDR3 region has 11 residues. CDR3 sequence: CATVLHNEQFF. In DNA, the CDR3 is TGTGCCACCGTGCTACACAATGAGCAGTTCTTC.

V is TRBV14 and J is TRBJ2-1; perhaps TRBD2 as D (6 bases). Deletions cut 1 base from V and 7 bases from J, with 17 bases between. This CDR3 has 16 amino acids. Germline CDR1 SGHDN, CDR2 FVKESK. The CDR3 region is CASSQGGVQSQNEQFF. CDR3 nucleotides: TGTGCCAGCAGCCAAGGCGGGGTCCAATCACAAAATGAGCAGTTCTTC.

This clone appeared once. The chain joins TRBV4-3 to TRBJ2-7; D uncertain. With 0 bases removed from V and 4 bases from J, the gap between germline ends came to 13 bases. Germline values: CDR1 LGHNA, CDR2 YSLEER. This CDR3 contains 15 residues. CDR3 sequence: CASSQDVWPEYEQYV. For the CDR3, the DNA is TGCGCCAGCAGCCAAGATGTGTGGCCAGAATACGAGCAGTACGTC.

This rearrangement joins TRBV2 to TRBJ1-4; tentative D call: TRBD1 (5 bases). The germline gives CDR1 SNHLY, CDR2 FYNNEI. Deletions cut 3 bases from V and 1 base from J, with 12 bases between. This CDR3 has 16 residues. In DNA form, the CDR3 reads TGTGCCAGCAGTGATTGGGGGGTTAGAACTAATGAAAAACTGTTTTTT. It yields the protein CASSDWGVRTNEKLFF.

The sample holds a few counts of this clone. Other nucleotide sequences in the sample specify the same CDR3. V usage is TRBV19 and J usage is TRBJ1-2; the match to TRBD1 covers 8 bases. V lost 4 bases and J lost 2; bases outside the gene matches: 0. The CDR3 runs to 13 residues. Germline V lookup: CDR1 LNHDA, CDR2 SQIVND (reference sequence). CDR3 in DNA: TGTGCCAGTAGTAGACAGGGGAACTATGGCTACACCTTC. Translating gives CASSRQGNYGYTF.

The CDR3 region has the DNA TGTGCCTCGAGAGGGGGGGAAAAGACCCAGTACTTC. This translates into CASRGGEKTQYF. This chain joins TRBV30 and TRBJ2-5; perhaps TRBD2 as D (7 bases). With 7 bases removed from V and 6 bases from J, the gap between germline ends came to 15 bases. Germline loops: CDR1 GTSNPN, CDR2 SVGIG (reference sequence). The CDR3 spans 12 residues.